The present T cell receptor beta chain was sequenced within a study of PD-L1 blockade in urothelial cancer. About the study: About 85% of the 29 patients were men whose urothelial cancer was bladder-origin. The analyses of blood took place 3 weeks (second dose) and 6 weeks after treatment start.

This table comes from immunoSEQ multiplex PCR, and its TCRdb copy is limited to in-frame clones, with some not included. The sample comprises roughly 62,000 clones, around 80% of which are singletons, and about 4.5% rests with the top ten. This clone was seen only once. Germline assignment: CDR1 MDHEN and CDR2 SYDVKM. The CDR3 sequence is 14 residues long. After removal of 5 bases from V and 7 bases from J, the junction contained 8 bases not matched to a gene. The TCR originated in a man aged 70 or older with urothelial cancer. Material: PBMCs, obtained around atezolizumab (anti-PD-L1) treatment. The genes are TRBV28 and TRBJ1-5, with 7 nucleotides matching TRBD1. CDR3 sequence: CASSTLQGQQPQHF. The CDR3, as DNA: TGTGCCAGCAGTACGCTACAGGGGCAACAGCCCCAGCATTTT.